A selection of T cell receptor beta chains follows, all from one sample in a study of CD8 T cells in Susac syndrome. TCRdb reanalysed the immunoSEQ multiplex PCR reads using MiXCR and keeps one entry per CDR3 protein. The sample has 150,000 to 200,000 distinct CDR3 sequences, around 93% seen once; the top ten hold around 0.13%. Material: CD4+ T cells from PBMCs. Every receptor here comes from a human donor in good health. Both conserved end residues are part of each CDR3. The D gene is left open where the match is weak. Only part of the rows carry a size: once, few, many, or a class if the clone is expanded.

v_call	d_call	j_call	clone_size	cdr3_nt	cdr3_aa
TRBV7-8	.	TRBJ1-1	.	TGTGCCAGCAGCCCGCGGACGGAGAGCCCCCCCACTGAAGCTTTCTTT	CASSPRTESPPTEAFF
TRBV29-1	TRBD1	TRBJ2-3	.	TGCAGCGCCGGAGGGACAGGGAAGGATACGCAGTATTTT	CSAGGTGKDTQYF
TRBV20-1	.	TRBJ2-1	.	TGCAGTGCTAGAGCCAGCGCATACAATGAGCAGTTCTTC	CSARASAYNEQFF
TRBV20-1	.	TRBJ2-5	.	TGCAGTGCTAGAGATACAGGCCACCAAGAGACCCAGTACTTC	CSARDTGHQETQYF
TRBV7-2	.	TRBJ1-2	once	TGTGCCAGCAGCTTAGTTCCAGGGTATGGCTACACCTTC	CASSLVPGYGYTF
TRBV5-4	TRBD1	TRBJ2-2	once	TGTGCCAGCAGCGCTGGACAGGACACCGGGGAGCTGTTTTTT	CASSAGQDTGELFF
TRBV12-3/TRBV12-4	.	TRBJ2-5	.	TGTGCCAGCAGTAATTACCAAGAGACCCAGTACTTC	CASSNYQETQYF
TRBV5-1	.	TRBJ1-3	.	TGCGCCAGCAGCTTGGAAGGCACTTACTCTGGAAACACCATATATTTT	CASSLEGTYSGNTIYF
TRBV9	.	TRBJ2-3	.	TGTGCCAGCAGCTCACCGACCCCGGGGGATACGCAGTATTTT	CASSSPTPGDTQYF
TRBV3-1	.	TRBJ2-1	.	TGTGCCAGCAGCCAAGGGAACTACAATGAGCAGTTCTTC	CASSQGNYNEQFF
TRBV18	.	TRBJ2-5	.	TGTGCCAGCTCACCAAACAGGGATGGAGAGACCCAGTACTTC	CASSPNRDGETQYF
TRBV12-3/TRBV12-4	.	TRBJ1-5	.	TGTGCCAGCAGTTTAGCGAAAAACCAGCCCCAGCATTTT	CASSLAKNQPQHF
TRBV4-1	.	TRBJ2-3	.	TGCGCCAGCAGCCCCATTAGCCGGGGGCCCCTTCGAGATACGCAGTATTTT	CASSPISRGPLRDTQYF
TRBV20-1	TRBD2	TRBJ2-1	.	TGCAGTATACCAAAGCGGGGGAGCGGTGATGAGCAGTTCTTC	CSIPKRGSGDEQFF
TRBV5-1	.	TRBJ2-5	once	TGCGCCAGCAGCTTGGTGGCAGCTGGAGAGACCCAGTACTTC	CASSLVAAGETQYF
TRBV19	.	TRBJ2-7	.	TGTGCCAGTAGTATTCATACCGGAAAGAGCTACGAGCAGTACTTC	CASSIHTGKSYEQYF
TRBV7-2	TRBD1	TRBJ2-2	.	TGTGCCAGCAGCTTCGGGACAGGAACCGGGGAGCTGTTTTTT	CASSFGTGTGELFF
TRBV7-2	.	TRBJ1-4	once	TGTGCCAGCAGCCCCCGGGGGCAGAATGAAAAACTGTTTTTT	CASSPRGQNEKLFF
TRBV5-1	.	TRBJ2-7	few	TGTGCCAGCAGCTTAGATCCATCCTCCTACGAGCAGTACTTC	CASSLDPSSYEQYF
TRBV7-9	TRBD1	TRBJ2-5	.	TGTGCCAGCAGCTTAATCGGGACAGGCCAAGAGACCCAGTACTTC	CASSLIGTGQETQYF
TRBV18	TRBD1	TRBJ1-2	.	TGTGCCAGCTCACCAGGACAGGGGGCAGACTATGGCTACACCTTC	CASSPGQGADYGYTF
TRBV2	.	TRBJ1-4	.	TGTGCCAGCAGTGAAGAACAGGGAAGGGAAAAACTGTTTTTT	CASSEEQGREKLFF
TRBV7-8	TRBD2	TRBJ2-5	.	TGTGCCAGCAGCTTAGGCCGGCGGGGGGGCCTGGAGACCCAGTACTTC	CASSLGRRGGLETQYF
TRBV20-1	.	TRBJ2-7	once	TGCAGTGCTAGAGCCTCGACCGGGACCCACAAGGACTACGAGCAGTACTTC	CSARASTGTHKDYEQYF